One and the same sample provided the 13 T cell receptor beta chains below, sequenced in a study of cytomegalovirus exposure and HLA in healthy donors. The assay was immunoSEQ multiplex PCR, and TCRdb's table has in-frame clones only and misses some. Among roughly 130,000 clones, 84% were seen once, and the ten largest hold 1.4%. Sequences were obtained from PBMCs. The origin of the receptors is a young woman in good health and CMV-seronegative.

The gene calls are TRBV19 and TRBJ1-1, with 7 bases identical to TRBD1. CDR3 size: 14 residues. CDR1 LNHDA and CDR2 SQIVND come from the germline V gene (reference sequence). V shed 7 bases and J 5 bases; nucleotides not matched to a gene: 10. CDR3 sequence (DNA): TGTGCCAGTAACCGAGGGGGCGCGGGAACTGAAGCTTTCTTT. It encodes CASNRGGAGTEAFF.

This clone has only a few counts. V gene TRBV2 combines with J gene TRBJ1-2; 7 bases agree with TRBD1. CDR1 is SNHLY, CDR2 FYNNEI, per germline. This CDR3 has 12 residues. After removal of 6 bases from V and 4 bases from J, the junction contained 2 bases not matched to a gene. The CDR3 reads CASRAGGYGYTF. CDR3 sequence (DNA): TGTGCCAGCAGGGCAGGGGGCTATGGCTACACCTTC. Filled out from reference TRBV2 and TRBJ1-2, the complete variable domain reads EPEVTQTPSHQVTQMGQEVILRCVPISNHLYFYWYRQILGQKVEFLVSFYNNEISEKSEIFDDQFSVERPDGSNFTLKIRSTKLEDSAMYFCASRAGGYGYTFGSGTRLTVV.

The chain recombines TRBV7-2 with TRBJ2-1, with 8 bases that match TRBD2. Looked up from germline, CDR1 is SGHTA and CDR2 is FQGNSA. V gave up 5 bases and J gave up 0 bases; unmatched junction bases: 12. There are 18 residues in the CDR3. CDR3 protein: CASSRGLTSGGSYNEQFF. CDR3 DNA: TGTGCCAGCAGCAGAGGGCTCACTAGCGGAGGCTCCTACAATGAGCAGTTCTTC.

This sequence joins TRBV10-1 and TRBJ2-7; D perhaps matches TRBD1 (6 bases). There are 15 residues in the CDR3. V dropped 7 bases and J dropped 7 bases, with 23 bases sitting between them. CDR1 is WNHNN, CDR2 SYGVQD, per germline (reference sequence). The CDR3 sequence: CASTREGGVRWEQYF. The CDR3 DNA is TGCGCCAGCACCCGCGAAGGGGGTGTACGTTGGGAGCAGTACTTC.

The chain couples TRBV6-6 to TRBJ1-1; the match to TRBD1 covers 7 bases. J lost 4 bases, V lost 6 bases, and 2 bases had no gene match. Germline V gives CDR1 MNHNY, CDR2 SVGAGI (reference sequence). The CDR3 consists of 12 residues. The CDR3 DNA follows: TGTGCCAGCAGACGACAGGGCACTGAAGCTTTCTTT. It codes for CASRRQGTEAFF.

The gene calls are TRBV9 and TRBJ2-1, with D tentatively TRBD2 (6 bases). This CDR3 is 12 amino acids long. With 3 bases removed from V and 9 bases from J, the gap between germline ends came to 10 bases. Looked up from germline, CDR1 is SGDLS and CDR2 is YYNGEE. Here the CDR3 DNA reads TGTGCCAGCAGCGGGGAGGAGATTGAGCAGTTCTTC. Residues: CASSGEEIEQFF. Variable domain in full (rest from reference TRBV9 and TRBJ2-1): DSGVTQTPKHLITATGQRVTLRCSPRSGDLSVYWYQQSLDQGLQFLIQYYNGEERAKGNILERFSAQQFPDLHSELNLSSLELGDSALYFCASSGEEIEQFFGPGTRLTVL.

The rearrangement links TRBV18 to TRBJ1-2; possible D gene TRBD1, 6 bases. V lost 5 bases and J lost 2, with 6 bases in between. CDR3 size: 12 residues. Germline V gene data show CDR1 as KGHSH and CDR2 as LQKENI. Here the CDR3 reads CASSTGNYGYTF. The CDR3 DNA reads as TGTGCCAGCTCAACAGGGAACTATGGCTACACCTTC.

The rearrangement links TRBV11-2 to TRBJ1-4; 8 nucleotides match TRBD1. The trim removed 5 bases at V and 7 bases at J, leaving 9 bases unmatched. Germline loops: CDR1 SGHAT, CDR2 FQNNGV. There are 15 residues in the CDR3. CDR3 in amino acids: CASSPGQGSGEKLFF. The CDR3 DNA sequence: TGTGCCAGCAGCCCAGGACAGGGATCTGGTGAAAAACTGTTTTTT.

The rearrangement uses TRBV5-1 and TRBJ2-5; tentative D call: TRBD2 (5 bases). This CDR3 comprises 13 residues. Germline values: CDR1 SGHRS, CDR2 YFSETQ. The V end was cut by 3 bases, the J end by 2 bases, with 8 bases between. The CDR3 DNA sequence: TGCGCCAGCAGCTCGAGGGATCAAGAGACCCAGTACTTC. This translates into CASSSRDQETQYF.

The chain combines TRBV28 with TRBJ2-7, with a possible D match to TRBD1 (5 bases). The CDR3 is 16 residues long. V was trimmed by 4 bases and J by 1 base, leaving 17 bases between them. Germline lookup yields CDR1 MDHEN and CDR2 SYDVKM. In DNA, the CDR3 is TGTGCCAGCAGTTCCCCAACCACAGGATTTTCCTACGAGCAGTACTTC. It is translated as CASSSPTTGFSYEQYF. Using reference TRBV28 and TRBJ2-7 for the parts outside the CDR3, the full variable domain is DVKVTQSSRYLVKRTGEKVFLECVQDMDHENMFWYRQDPGLGLRLIYFSYDVKMKEKGDIPEGYSVSREKKERFSLILESASTNQTSMYLCASSSPTTGFSYEQYFGPGTRLTVT.

This clone was found a few times. The chain has TRBV4-1 and TRBJ1-1, with TRBD1 identical over 9 bases. Germline values: CDR1 MGHRA, CDR2 YSYEKL. This CDR3 has 17 amino acids. The trim removed 0 bases at V and 3 bases at J, leaving 8 bases unmatched. CDR3 sequence reads: CASSQDHTGGRDTEAFF. The CDR3 nucleotides are TGCGCCAGCAGCCAAGATCACACAGGGGGCCGGGACACTGAAGCTTTCTTT.

The rearrangement joins TRBV20-1 to TRBJ1-2; the D is unclear. V was cut by 3 bases and J by 7 bases, with 9 bases left in between. The V gene's germline CDR1 is DFQATT and CDR2 SNEGSKA (reference sequence). This CDR3 has 11 amino acids. The CDR3 nucleotides are TGCAGTGCTAGGCCGGGATCTGGCTACACCTTC. Translation: CSARPGSGYTF.

The V call is TRBV5-1, the J call TRBJ1-1, with 10 bases matching TRBD1. Trimming cost V 4 bases and J 5 bases; bases outside gene matches: 8. This CDR3 has 15 amino acids. CDR1 and CDR2 (germline): SGHRS, YFSETQ. This CDR3 is CASSVVTGGRTEAFF. In DNA, the CDR3 is TGCGCCAGCAGCGTGGTGACAGGGGGCCGGACTGAAGCTTTCTTT.